This record covers a single T cell receptor beta chain. The antigen is unknown. This sample was included in a study of blood T cells in healthy people across ages. Overall study results and limits: Naive T cell percentage showed a strong correlation with TCR beta diversity. Long-lived donors exceeded aged donors in naive CD4+ cells and diversity. Diversity was estimated from one million T cells, and these estimates were considered underestimates.

Germline CDR1 MNHEY, CDR2 SMNVEV (reference sequence). The V and J ends lost 3 bases and 2 bases respectively, with 11 bases between them. This CDR3 contains 15 residues. Peripheral blood was drawn, approximately 9.5 milliliters per donor. The authors ran a second PCR of 7 to 11 cycles using a sample-barcoded 5' primer and a J-beta primer mix. MiXCR, run by TCRdb on the 5' RACE reads, gives a single entry per CDR3 protein. Of about 1.4 million distinct CDR3 sequences in the sample, around 55% were seen once. This rearrangement joins TRBV27 to TRBJ2-1; D gene ambiguous. Sequences were obtained from blood. The clonotype originates from a man aged 18 to 35 in good health. CDR3 in amino acids: CASSLDEAAYNEQFF. For the CDR3, the DNA is TGTGCCAGCAGTTTGGATGAGGCGGCCTACAATGAGCAGTTCTTC.